Described below is a single T cell receptor (beta chain) sequence and its context. As yet, its antigen is unknown. The data derive from a study of T-cell memory formation after mild COVID-19. Whole-study results and caveats: The main location of contracting CD4+ clones was CM and EM, and that of contracting CD8+ clones was EMRA.

From the 5' RACE reads, TCRdb called clonotypes with MiXCR, one entry per CDR3 protein. The sample holds roughly 130,000 distinct CDR3 sequences, about a sixth seen once. The CDR3 extends over 16 amino acids. Between the trimmed V and J ends, which lost 0 bases and 4 bases, there was a span of 13 bases. Sequenced material: PBMCs or a T cell subset sorted from them (not recorded which). The receptor was derived from a man aged 18 to 29 who had mild COVID-19 (a few samples of this study predate the infection). Cell type and time point are not known. The rearrangement joins TRBV12-3 or TRBV12-4 to TRBJ2-1; the D gene is possibly TRBD1 (5 bases). The CDR3 is CASSLAGQLLYNEQFF. The CDR3 DNA reads as TGTGCCAGCAGTTTAGCGGGGCAGCTTTTGTACAATGAGCAGTTCTTC.